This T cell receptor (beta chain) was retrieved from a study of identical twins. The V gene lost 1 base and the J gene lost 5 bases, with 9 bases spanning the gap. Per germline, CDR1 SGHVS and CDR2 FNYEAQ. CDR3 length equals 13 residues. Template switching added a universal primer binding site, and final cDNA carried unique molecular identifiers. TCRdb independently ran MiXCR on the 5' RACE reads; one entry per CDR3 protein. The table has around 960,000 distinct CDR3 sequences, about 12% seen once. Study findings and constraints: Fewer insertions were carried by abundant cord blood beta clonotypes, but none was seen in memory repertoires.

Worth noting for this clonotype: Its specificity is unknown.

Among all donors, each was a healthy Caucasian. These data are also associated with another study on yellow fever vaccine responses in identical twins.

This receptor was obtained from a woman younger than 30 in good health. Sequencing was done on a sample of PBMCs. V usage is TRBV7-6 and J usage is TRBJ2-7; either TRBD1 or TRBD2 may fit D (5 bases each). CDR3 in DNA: TGTGCCAGCAGCTTAGGGGACGGGGACGAGCAGTACTTC. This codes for CASSLGDGDEQYF. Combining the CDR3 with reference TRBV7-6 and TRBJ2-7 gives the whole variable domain GAGVSQSPRYKVTKRGQDVALRCDPISGHVSLYWYRQALGQGPEFLTYFNYEAQQDKSGLPNDRFSAERPEGSISTLTIQRTEQRDSAMYRCASSLGDGDEQYFGPGTRLTVT.